These 31 T cell receptor beta chains share one sample of origin, sequenced in a study of PD-1 blockade in classical Hodgkin lymphoma. Sequencing was performed with immunoSEQ multiplex PCR; in TCRdb, only in-frame clones are kept and a portion is missing. The repertoire consists of 98,000 or so clones, with 70% to 90% occurring once and the leading ten covering just under 20%. There was relapse after autologous stem cell transplantation in every patient, and there was variation in brentuximab vedotin exposure. Sequenced material: peripheral blood mononuclear cells (PBMCs), taken before the second cycle of nivolumab. The origin of the receptors is a human donor with classical Hodgkin lymphoma.

The chain uses TRBV7-2 and TRBJ1-2; tentative D call: TRBD1 (5 bases). V was clipped by 1 base and J by 6 bases, with 9 bases between them. The CDR3 loop spans 13 amino acids. CDR1 and CDR2 (germline): SGHTA, FQGNSA. DNA for the CDR3: TGTGCCAGCAGCTTAGACTTAGGGGATGGCTACACCTTC. Protein product: CASSLDLGDGYTF.

The chain links TRBV6-1 to TRBJ1-2; 7 bases are a match to TRBD1. After removal of 8 bases from V and 3 bases from J, the junction contained 9 bases not matched to a gene. The germline gives CDR1 MNHNS, CDR2 SASEGT. The CDR3 loop spans 14 amino acids. The CDR3 spells CASHWFRGDYGYTF. DNA for the CDR3: TGTGCCAGCCATTGGTTCAGGGGGGACTATGGCTACACCTTC.

The chain combines TRBV5-1 with TRBJ1-6, with D tentatively TRBD1 (5 bases). Trimming stripped 0 bases from V and 14 bases from J, with 15 bases between. Germline V gene data show CDR1 as SGHRS and CDR2 as YFSETQ. This CDR3 is built from 14 residues. The CDR3 loop reads CASSLVTGSYALHF. CDR3 sequence (DNA): TGCGCCAGCAGCTTGGTAACAGGCAGTTATGCCCTCCACTTT.

The chain joins TRBV30 to TRBJ1-5; 7 nucleotides line up with TRBD1. Germline V gene data show CDR1 as GTSNPN and CDR2 as SVGIG (reference sequence). The J segment lost 7 bases and the V segment lost 5 bases, leaving 8 bases of the junction unmatched. This CDR3 contains 13 residues. The DNA of the CDR3 is TGTGCCTGGGCCGGACAGGACGGGCAGCCCCAGCATTTT. As protein: CAWAGQDGQPQHF. Full variable domain (remainder filled in from reference TRBV30 and TRBJ1-5): SQTIHQWPATLVQPVGSPLSLECTVEGTSNPNLYWYRQAAGRGLQLLFYSVGIGQISSEVPQNLSASRPQDRQFILSSKKLLLSDSGFYLCAWAGQDGQPQHFGDGTRLSIL.

The chain is built from TRBV28 and TRBJ2-7; 7 bases are a match to TRBD1. The CDR3 extends over 14 amino acids. V lost 4 bases and J lost 1; bases outside the gene matches: 4. CDR1 is MDHEN, CDR2 SYDVKM, per germline. The CDR3 nucleotides are TGTGCCAGCAGTTCCCACAGGGGTTCCTACGAGCAGTACTTC. Translated: CASSSHRGSYEQYF.

The V gene is TRBV11-1, the J gene TRBJ2-7, with 11 positions matching TRBD2. The CDR3 spans 15 residues. Germline CDR1 is SGHAT and CDR2 is FQDESV (reference sequence). V shed 3 bases and J 6 bases; nucleotides not matched to a gene: 7. CDR3 region: CASSFLAGGGGEQYF. The CDR3 DNA sequence: TGTGCCAGCAGCTTCCTAGCGGGAGGCGGGGGCGAGCAGTACTTC.

The J gene is TRBJ2-6, the V gene TRBV19; 8 bases are a match to TRBD1. The CDR3 runs to 18 residues. In germline, CDR1 is LNHDA, CDR2 SQIVND (reference sequence). With V trimmed by 6 bases and J by 0 bases, 10 bases remained unmatched. The CDR3 DNA reads TGTGCCAGTAGCCCCGGGACAGGAATGGTCTCTGGGGCCAACGTCCTGACTTTC. It encodes CASSPGTGMVSGANVLTF.

The genes are TRBV19 and TRBJ1-5, with D unresolved. The germline V and J ends were trimmed by 3 bases and 0 bases, with 9 bases remaining between them. The CDR3 extends over 15 amino acids. CDR1 is LNHDA and CDR2 is SQIVND in the germline V gene (reference sequence). The CDR3 DNA follows: TGTGCCAGTAGTATCTGGGGAAATAGCAATCAGCCCCAGCATTTT. Protein product: CASSIWGNSNQPQHF. The variable domain in full, completed from reference TRBV19 and TRBJ1-5, reads DGGITQSPKYLFRKEGQNVTLSCEQNLNHDAMYWYRQDPGQGLRLIYYSQIVNDFQKGDIAEGYSVSREKKESFPLTVTSAQKNPTAFYLCASSIWGNSNQPQHFGDGTRLSIL.

This chain links TRBV6-1 with TRBJ1-6; 7 positions agree with TRBD1. Germline CDR1 reads MNHNS; CDR2 reads SASEGT. V lost 2 bases and J lost 1; bases outside the gene matches: 8. The CDR3 is 18 amino acids. CDR3 nucleotide sequence: TGTGCCAGCAGTGAACGACTAACAGGGGAGTCCTATAATTCACCCCTCCACTTT. The encoded protein is CASSERLTGESYNSPLHF.

This sequence joins TRBV28 and TRBJ2-7, with D tentatively TRBD2 (5 bases). Germline V lookup: CDR1 MDHEN, CDR2 SYDVKM. The CDR3 is 12 residues long. CDR3 in amino acids: CASRGMSYEQYF. The DNA of the CDR3 is TGTGCTAGCCGAGGGATGAGCTACGAGCAGTACTTC.

The rearrangement joins TRBV29-1 to TRBJ2-1; tentative D call: TRBD2 (5 bases). Germline CDR1 is SQVTM and CDR2 is ANQGSEA. V was clipped by 2 bases and J by 7 bases, with 12 bases between them. This CDR3 has 13 amino acids. In DNA form, the CDR3 reads TGCAGCGTTGAACTGGCGAGCGGAAATGAGCAGTTCTTC. Translated: CSVELASGNEQFF.

V usage is TRBV7-2 and J usage is TRBJ1-4; D uncertain. CDR1 and CDR2 from the germline V gene are SGHTA and FQGNSA. This CDR3 region has 14 residues. The germline V and J ends were trimmed by 1 base and 11 bases, with 14 bases remaining between them. The chain's CDR3 is CASSLVMWREKLFF. The DNA for the CDR3 is TGTGCCAGCAGCTTAGTGATGTGGCGCGAGAAACTGTTTTTT. The variable domain in full, with the rest retrieved from reference TRBV7-2 and TRBJ1-4, is GAGVSQSPSNKVTEKGKDVELRCDPISGHTALYWYRQSLGQGLEFLIYFQGNSAPDKSGLPSDRFSAERTGGSVSTLTIQRTQQEDSAVYLCASSLVMWREKLFFGSGTQLSVL.

The chain is built from TRBV7-2 and TRBJ2-3; no firm D call. V lost 3 bases and J lost 2, with 6 bases in between. CDR3 length equals 13 residues. Germline lookup yields CDR1 SGHTA and CDR2 FQGNSA. CDR3 sequence reads: CASSFVFTDTQYF. The CDR3 nucleotides are TGTGCCAGCAGCTTTGTATTCACAGATACGCAGTATTTT.

V is TRBV11-2 and J is TRBJ1-6; D is unresolved. From germline, CDR1 is SGHAT and CDR2 FQNNGV. CDR3 length: 13 amino acids. The V end lost 3 bases, the J end lost 10 bases, and 10 bases lay between the germline ends. The CDR3 coding sequence is TGTGCCAGCAGCTTCCAGGTCCCATCACCCCTCCACTTT. This encodes CASSFQVPSPLHF.

This sequence joins TRBV7-2 and TRBJ2-5, with D uncertain. V shed 5 bases and J shed 2 bases, with 3 bases lying between them. The germline gives CDR1 SGHTA, CDR2 FQGNSA. The CDR3 is 11 residues long. The CDR3 DNA follows: TGTGCCAGCAGCCGTCAAGAGACCCAGTACTTC. Its protein is CASSRQETQYF.

The V gene is TRBV6-6, the J gene TRBJ2-2; D is uncertain. Per the germline V gene, CDR1 is MNHNY and CDR2 is SVGAGI (reference sequence). The V gene lost 6 bases and the J gene lost 8 bases, with 10 bases spanning the gap. This CDR3 has 12 residues. The CDR3 region is CASSLHRGELFF. The CDR3 bases are TGTGCCAGCAGCCTCCATCGAGGGGAGCTGTTTTTT.

The V call is TRBV19, the J call TRBJ2-7; D may be TRBD1 or TRBD2 (6 bases each). The CDR3 is 14 amino acids. Germline V gene data show CDR1 as LNHDA and CDR2 as SQIVND (reference sequence). Trimming stripped 2 bases from V and 3 bases from J, with 11 bases between. The CDR3 DNA reads as TGTGCCAGTAGTATACCCGGAGGGGGCTACGAGCAGTACTTC. This encodes CASSIPGGGYEQYF.

Remarks on this clone: Compared with germline, one end of the junction differs, possibly owing to a read error. The chain uses TRBV11-3 and TRBJ1-2; tentatively, D is TRBD1 (5 bases). The CDR3 is made up of 14 amino acids. Looked up from germline, CDR1 is SGHNT and CDR2 is YENEEA. CDR3 in amino acids: CANSLVGPGGGYTF. The CDR3 coding sequence is TGTGCCAACAGCTTAGTAGGGCCGGGGGGAGGCTACACCTTC. Full variable domain (rest looked up from reference TRBV11-3 and TRBJ1-2): EAGVVQSPRYKIIEKKQPVAFWCNPISGHNTLYWYLQNLGQGPELLIRYENEEAVDDSQLPKDRFSAERLKGVDSTLKIQPAELGDSAVYLCANSLVGPGGGYTFGSGTRLTVV.

This clone was seen only once. The chain couples TRBV30 to TRBJ2-3, with 9 bases fitting TRBD2. The CDR3 runs 14 residues. The germline CDR1 and CDR2 sequences are GTSNPN and SVGIG (reference sequence). The V and J ends lost 2 bases and 4 bases, in that order; junction bases with no gene match: 4. CDR3 residues: CAWSQASGADTQYF. In DNA, the CDR3 is TGTGCCTGGAGTCAGGCTAGCGGGGCAGATACGCAGTATTTT.

The sample holds a few counts of this clone. This chain joins TRBV5-6 and TRBJ2-7; the match to TRBD2 covers 7 bases. This CDR3 spans 15 amino acids. The J segment lost 3 bases and the V segment lost 1 base, leaving 7 bases of the junction unmatched. Germline V gene data show CDR1 as SGHDT and CDR2 as YYEEEE. CDR3 nucleotide sequence: TGTGCCAGCAGCTTGCTCGCGGGAGTACTCTACGAGCAGTACTTC. Translation gives CASSLLAGVLYEQYF.

The chain joins TRBV4-2 to TRBJ1-4; D may be TRBD1 (5 bases). The V end lost 0 bases, the J end lost 7 bases, and 6 bases lay between the germline ends. The CDR3 length is 13 residues. Germline V lookup: CDR1 LGHNA, CDR2 YNFKEQ. CDR3 nucleotide sequence: TGTGCCAGCAGCCAAGATAGGGGTGAAAAACTGTTTTTT. Residues: CASSQDRGEKLFF.

The J gene is TRBJ1-1, the V gene TRBV2, with D possibly matching TRBD1 (5 bases). Germline CDR1 reads SNHLY; CDR2 reads FYNNEI. V shed 2 bases and J shed 5 bases, with 18 bases lying between them. The CDR3 has 16 amino acids. DNA for the CDR3: TGTGCCAGCAGTGAAAAGGCAGGGTGGAGGAATACTGAAGCTTTCTTT. Translating it yields CASSEKAGWRNTEAFF.

The rearrangement joins TRBV5-1 to TRBJ1-2, with D unclear. V shed 4 bases and J shed 3 bases, with 10 bases lying between them. CDR1 SGHRS and CDR2 YFSETQ come from the germline V gene. The CDR3 runs to 13 residues. The CDR3 region is CASSLEGDYGYTF. CDR3 DNA sequence: TGCGCCAGCAGCCTCGAAGGTGACTATGGCTACACCTTC.

The chain carries TRBV28 and TRBJ1-4; D is possibly TRBD1 (6 bases). Trimming stripped 4 bases from V and 8 bases from J, with 17 bases between. The length of the CDR3 is 15 residues. CDR1 MDHEN and CDR2 SYDVKM come from the germline V gene. The DNA of the CDR3 is TGTGCCAGCAGTTCAAACGGGGGCGCCGAAGAAAAACTGTTTTTT. Amino acid sequence: CASSSNGGAEEKLFF.

The chain recombines TRBV7-9 with TRBJ2-7, with D hard to call. The CDR3 extends over 12 amino acids. Trimming removed 2 bases from V and 2 bases from J, with 4 bases in between. Germline V gene sequence: CDR1 SEHNR, CDR2 FQNEAQ (reference sequence). The CDR3 protein is CASSLPTYEQYF. The CDR3 bases are TGTGCCAGCAGCTTACCGACCTACGAGCAGTACTTC.

This sequence joins TRBV25-1 and TRBJ1-1; possibly TRBD1 for D (6 bases). Germline CDR1 and CDR2: MGHDK and SYGVNS. This CDR3 spans 13 amino acids. V lost 8 bases, J lost 1 base, and 11 bases lay in between. DNA for the CDR3: TGTGCCAGCGTACAGGGAGGGAACACTGAAGCTTTCTTT. This gives the protein CASVQGGNTEAFF.

The chain couples TRBV30 to TRBJ2-1; TRBD2 matches at 14 bases. Germline trimming cut 3 bases from V and 9 bases from J; bases unmatched to any gene: 10. The CDR3 has 16 residues. Germline V gene data show CDR1 as GTSNPN and CDR2 as SVGIG (reference sequence). CDR3 in amino acids: CAWRGGTSGSRREQFF. CDR3 DNA sequence: TGTGCCTGGAGGGGGGGGACTAGCGGGAGTCGGCGTGAGCAGTTCTTC.

The CDR3 reads CAWGLRGGEVGAKNIQYF. Here the CDR3 DNA reads TGTGCCTGGGGTCTACGAGGGGGCGAGGTCGGGGCCAAAAACATTCAGTACTTC. This chain links TRBV30 with TRBJ2-4; 7 bases match TRBD1. Losses at the gene ends were 5 bases for V and 1 base for J; bases not matched to a gene: 17. The CDR3 consists of 18 residues. Germline lookup yields CDR1 GTSNPN and CDR2 SVGIG (reference sequence).

The chain recombines TRBV19 with TRBJ2-1; D perhaps matches TRBD2 (6 bases). Trimming shortened V by 0 bases and J by 7 bases, and 13 bases separated the two germline ends. The length of the CDR3 is 15 residues. CDR1 LNHDA and CDR2 SQIVND come from the germline V gene (reference sequence). The CDR3 region has the DNA TGTGCCAGTAGTATAGACACCGGAGGGCCGAATGAGCAGTTCTTC. Translation: CASSIDTGGPNEQFF.

This rearrangement joins TRBV4-3 to TRBJ2-5; perhaps D is TRBD1 or TRBD2 (5 bases each). Trimming cost V 0 bases and J 0 bases, with 20 bases left between them. This CDR3 contains 19 residues. Germline assignment: CDR1 LGHNA and CDR2 YSLEER. The CDR3 nucleotides read TGCGCCAGCAGCCAAGATTGGGGGAAATTAGCGCCGTACCAAGAGACCCAGTACTTC. Protein product: CASSQDWGKLAPYQETQYF.

The chain couples TRBV5-4 to TRBJ2-1; tentative D call: TRBD1 (6 bases). Germline loops: CDR1 SGHNT, CDR2 YYREEE (reference sequence). The CDR3 is 17 amino acids. V was shortened by 4 bases and J by 2 bases, with 19 bases between the two germline ends. CDR3 residues: CASSRQDSFGTYNEQFF. The CDR3 DNA follows: TGTGCCAGCAGCCGACAGGACAGCTTTGGAACCTACAATGAGCAGTTCTTC.